Listed below are T cell receptor beta chains from one sample, sequenced in a study of cytomegalovirus exposure and HLA in healthy donors. Clones were sequenced by immunoSEQ multiplex PCR, and TCRdb holds only the in-frame ones, with some missing. Of under 200,000 clones listed, 75% to 85% were seen once; the top ten hold roughly 13%. The sequenced material came from PBMCs. These receptors came from a woman aged 25-40 years in good health and CMV-seropositive. Both conserved end residues are part of each CDR3. The order of the fields is J gene, clone size, V gene, CDR3 protein. Clone size is shown for a subset of rows, as once, few, many or a class of expanded clone.

TRBJ1-5 | once | TRBV6-1 | CASSVRSGQPQHF
TRBJ1-6 | - | TRBV6-6 | CASSQLSPLHF
TRBJ2-5 | - | TRBV5-1 | CASSTSGGGQETQYF
TRBJ1-5 | few | TRBV2 | CASSRGGFDQPQHF
TRBJ2-1 | once | TRBV5-1 | CASSLSNGRSYNEQFF
TRBJ1-4 | - | TRBV6-1 | CASTHEGATNEKLFF
TRBJ2-6 | once | TRBV18 | CASYTGGWAGANVLTF
TRBJ1-1 | - | TRBV7-9 | CASSSPWGDWVNTEAFF
TRBJ1-5 | - | TRBV28 | CASRRDTNQPQHF
TRBJ1-2 | - | TRBV30 | CAWSYDTNYGYTF
TRBJ1-6 | - | TRBV7-9 | CSSSFGQVSNSPLHF